These T cell receptor beta chains were read from a single sample in a study of shared clonotypes between healthy human individuals. TCRdb keeps only in-frame clones here, not all; method: immunoSEQ multiplex PCR. Of about 1,500,000 clones in the sample, roughly 95% were seen once. Specimen: naive CD4+ T cells sorted from blood. These TCRs come from a man aged 25-45 years in good health. The CDR3 runs from the conserved cysteine through the conserved F or W. D genes are given only for firm matches. Some rows have no size entry. The others give once, few or many, or a class for an expanded clone.

clone_size	v_call	d_call	j_call	cdr3_nt	cdr3_aa
NA	TRBV7-2	TRBD1	TRBJ1-2	TGTGCCAGCAGCTCGGACAGGGGGCACAATGGCTACACCTTC	CASSSDRGHNGYTF
NA	TRBV7-3	TRBD1	TRBJ1-1	TGTGCCAGCAGCCCTTACCCCAGGGGGGTTATGAACACTGAAGCTTTCTTT	CASSPYPRGVMNTEAFF
NA	TRBV5-1	NA	TRBJ1-5	TGCGCCAGCAGCTTGGCCGGGTTCAATCAGCCCCAGCATTTT	CASSLAGFNQPQHF
NA	TRBV28	TRBD2	TRBJ2-7	TGTGCCACCTTAGCGGGTTACTACGAGCAGTACTTC	CATLAGYYEQYF
few	TRBV5-4	NA	TRBJ2-2	TGTGCCAGCAGCACAGGTAACACCGGGGAGCTGTTTTTT	CASSTGNTGELFF
NA	TRBV7-8	NA	TRBJ2-7	TGTGCCAGCAGCTTAGACGCCTACGAGCAGTACTTC	CASSLDAYEQYF
NA	TRBV29-1	NA	TRBJ2-3	TGCAGCGTTGAAGTCAGGTACACAGATACGCAGTATTTT	CSVEVRYTDTQYF
NA	TRBV2	TRBD2	TRBJ2-1	TGTGCCAGCAGAGTCAGGACTAGTCTTAACAATGAGCAGTTCTTC	CASRVRTSLNNEQFF
NA	TRBV2	TRBD1	TRBJ2-2	TGTGCCAGCAGGACAGGGTATGACGGGGAGCTGTTTTTT	CASRTGYDGELFF
NA	TRBV10-3	NA	TRBJ1-1	TGTGCCACCTCAGGGACATTTATGAACACTGAAGCTTTCTTT	CATSGTFMNTEAFF